One T cell receptor beta chain is described in this entry. The data were obtained in a study of shared clonotypes between healthy human individuals. Sequenced by immunoSEQ multiplex PCR; TCRdb stores in-frame clones only, minus some. This repertoire shows roughly 1,000,000 clones, 75% to 80% found once; its top ten account for 0.5% to 0.6%. The CDR3 runs 16 residues. The germline V and J ends were trimmed by 2 bases and 8 bases, with 18 bases remaining between them. Germline V gene sequence: CDR1 KGHSH, CDR2 LQKENI. This sequence was found in a man between 18 and 29 years old in good health. Some clones in this sample may be carry-over from other donors' samples. The sequenced sample consisted of memory CD4+ T cells from PBMCs. The subset is: CD45RA-negative fraction. The chain joins TRBV18 to TRBJ1-4; possible D gene TRBD1, 5 bases. For the CDR3, the DNA is TGTGCCAGCTCACCAGAAGGGGACGTGGGCAGGGAAAAACTGTTTTTT. Residues: CASSPEGDVGREKLFF.